A single T cell receptor (beta chain) is shown here with its context. Generated by immunoSEQ multiplex PCR, the TCRdb table keeps only in-frame clones and is missing some. Of roughly 150,000 clones listed, around 85% are singletons. The data were taken from a study of blood T cell repertoires in COVID-19. Across the study: T cells, B-cell-depleted T cells, or PBMCs supplied cDNA or gDNA.

CDR1 is KGHSH and CDR2 is LQKENI in the germline V gene. With 5 bases removed from V and 6 bases from J, the gap between germline ends came to 14 bases. This CDR3 is built from 13 residues. J is TRBJ2-7 and V is TRBV18; a weak D match, TRBD2 (6 bases). The sequenced material came from peripheral blood. This sequence was found in a woman between 65 and 79 years old with acute or convalescent COVID-19. In nucleotides, the CDR3 is TGTGCCAGCTCATTCGGGAGTGAGGGCGAGCAGTACGTC. It encodes CASSFGSEGEQYV.